This T cell receptor (beta chain) was observed in a study of post-analysis software for immune sequencing data. Whole-study findings and limits: TRBV segments more frequent in patients than in controls numbered several and included TRBV5-6, TRBV5-1 and TRBV20-1. When compared against controls, multiple sclerosis patients showed significantly lower normalized Chao1 diversity.

Presence of unique molecular identifiers characterized the TCR beta cDNA libraries. TCRdb itself ran the PCR reads through MiXCR, one entry per CDR3 protein. Of about 770,000 distinct CDR3 sequences listed, 46% are singletons. The CDR3 sequence is 12 residues long. Trimming removed 7 bases from V and 4 bases from J, with 11 bases in between. In germline, CDR1 is WSHSY, CDR2 SAAADI. Note on this clonotype: Its target is unknown.

Sequenced: blood. The source is a girl aged 5-17 years with multiple sclerosis. J is TRBJ2-7 and V is TRBV10-2; D gene unclear. For the CDR3, the DNA is TGCGCCAGCAATAAGCCCGGGTACGAGCAGTACTTC. Its translation is CASNKPGYEQYF.